This TCR beta chain appears in the sequencing data of a study of blood T cells in healthy people across ages. Trimming shortened V by 4 bases and J by 3 bases, and 12 bases separated the two germline ends. The CDR3 length is 15 residues. There are a few counts of this clonotype. A second PCR of about 7 to 12 cycles used a sample-barcoded 5' primer and a J-beta primer mix. Samples each returned at least 3 million CDR3-containing paired-end reads. Via MiXCR, TCRdb re-called the 5' RACE reads, giving one row per CDR3 protein. The sample contains hundreds of thousands of distinct CDR3 sequences, about 42% of which appear only once.

This receptor was obtained from a man aged 60 to 75 in good health. Material: blood. The chain links TRBV12-3 or TRBV12-4 to TRBJ1-4; possibly TRBD1 for D (6 bases). The CDR3 reads CASSYGGTANEKLFF. The DNA for the CDR3 is TGTGCCAGCAGTTATGGGGGCACAGCTAATGAAAAACTGTTTTTT.